These 29 T cell receptor beta chains were all obtained from the same sample, sequenced in a study of blood T cell repertoires in COVID-19. The protocol was immunoSEQ multiplex PCR, while the TCRdb copy is restricted to in-frame clones and leaves out a portion. The sample lists 250,000 to 300,000 clones; about four fifths were seen once. The sequencing sample was made of PBMCs or T cells enriched from blood (not recorded which). These receptors originate from a man aged 50-60 years who had recovered from COVID-19.

The chain uses TRBV5-4 and TRBJ2-7; the match to TRBD1 covers 11 bases. With 0 bases clipped from V and 4 bases from J, the junction kept 3 bases outside the gene matches. The CDR3 has 15 residues. CDR1 is SGHNT and CDR2 is YYREEE in the germline V gene (reference sequence). This CDR3 is CASSLAGTGGYEQYF. The CDR3, as DNA: TGTGCCAGCAGCTTGGCCGGGACAGGGGGTTACGAGCAGTACTTC. The full variable domain, in which reference TRBV5-4 and TRBJ2-7 provide the parts outside the CDR3, is ETGVTQSPTHLIKTRGQQVTLRCSSQSGHNTVSWYQQALGQGPQFIFQYYREEENGRGNFPPRFSGLQFPNYSSELNVNALELDDSALYLCASSLAGTGGYEQYFGPGTRLTVT.

The chain carries TRBV30 and TRBJ1-5; TRBD1 aligns across 7 bases. The CDR3 contains 16 residues. Per germline, CDR1 GTSNPN and CDR2 SVGIG (reference sequence). The junction had 9 bases not matched to a gene; V was cut back by 2 bases and J by 2 bases. CDR3 DNA: TGTGCCTGGAGTCTCAACAGGGGATTGGGCAATCAGCCCCAGCATTTT. This encodes CAWSLNRGLGNQPQHF. The whole variable domain, filled in from reference TRBV30 and TRBJ1-5, reads SQTIHQWPATLVQPVGSPLSLECTVEGTSNPNLYWYRQAAGRGLQLLFYSVGIGQISSEVPQNLSASRPQDRQFILSSKKLLLSDSGFYLCAWSLNRGLGNQPQHFGDGTRLSIL.

The rearrangement links TRBV9 to TRBJ2-7, with TRBD1 identical over 8 bases. Trimming removed 4 bases from V and 4 bases from J; junction bases left unmatched: 10. The CDR3 totals 15 residues. The germline gives CDR1 SGDLS, CDR2 YYNGEE. CDR3 sequence: CASSFPDRGGYEQYF. CDR3 bases: TGTGCCAGCAGCTTCCCAGACAGGGGAGGTTACGAGCAGTACTTC.

The chain recombines TRBV2 with TRBJ2-5; D is unresolved. Germline assignment: CDR1 SNHLY and CDR2 FYNNEI. This CDR3 contains 13 residues. The V end was cut by 10 bases, the J end by 1 base, with 13 bases between. The CDR3 nucleotides are TGTGCCACCGAGAGGTCGTTCCAAGAGACCCAGTACTTC. Residues: CATERSFQETQYF.

The J gene is TRBJ2-5, the V gene TRBV29-1; the match to TRBD2 covers 13 bases. The V segment lost 4 bases and the J segment 4 bases; nucleotides outside the gene matches: 6. The CDR3 totals 15 residues. Germline CDR1 reads SQVTM; CDR2 reads ANQGSEA. DNA for the CDR3: TGCAGCGTTGCCAGGACTAGCGGGAGCCGAGAGACCCAGTACTTC. Its protein product is CSVARTSGSRETQYF.

The rearrangement links TRBV6-2 or TRBV6-3 to TRBJ2-7; 10 bases are shared with TRBD1. Germline loops: CDR1 MNHEY, CDR2 SVGEGT. Unmatched junction bases numbered 15, after V lost 0 bases and J lost 4 bases. CDR3 length: 19 residues. In nucleotides, the CDR3 is TGTGCCAGCAGTTACTCGATTTTGGACAGGGGGTCAGATGGATACGAGCAGTACTTC. It is translated as CASSYSILDRGSDGYEQYF.

This chain connects TRBV11-3 to TRBJ2-2; 7 positions match TRBD2. With V trimmed by 3 bases and J by 7 bases, 5 bases remained unmatched. Germline values: CDR1 SGHNT, CDR2 YENEEA. The CDR3 is made up of 14 amino acids. This CDR3 is CASSFATGGGELFF. The CDR3, as DNA: TGTGCCAGCAGCTTCGCCACGGGGGGCGGGGAGCTGTTTTTT.

This chain connects TRBV11-3 to TRBJ2-7; tentatively, D is TRBD1 (6 bases). CDR3 length equals 13 residues. Per the germline V gene, CDR1 is SGHNT and CDR2 is YENEEA. Trimming took 3 bases from V and 4 from J, leaving 10 bases between them. CDR3 DNA sequence: TGTGCCAGCAGCTTCCTGGGGGCTTACGAGCAGTACTTC. It yields the protein CASSFLGAYEQYF.

This clone has a count of ten or more. The CDR3 sequence: CASSLAGVINEQFF. In DNA form, the CDR3 reads TGTGCCAGCAGCTTGGCGGGAGTGATAAATGAGCAGTTCTTC. The chain has TRBV5-4 and TRBJ2-1; D might be TRBD2 (6 bases). Per germline, CDR1 SGHNT and CDR2 YYREEE (reference sequence). CDR3 length equals 14 residues. V was trimmed by 0 bases and J by 7 bases, leaving 11 bases between them.

The chain recombines TRBV29-1 with TRBJ1-3; 7 nucleotides align to TRBD1. V lost 7 bases and J lost 0; bases outside the gene matches: 6. The CDR3 is 14 residues long. Germline CDR1 SQVTM, CDR2 ANQGSEA. In nucleotides, the CDR3 is TGCAGCGCCGTCGGGACAGCCTCTGGAAACACCATATATTTT. Its protein is CSAVGTASGNTIYF.

The chain joins TRBV6-5 to TRBJ2-5; tentatively, D is TRBD2 (5 bases). V was pared by 5 bases and J by 5 bases, with 15 bases between. The V gene's germline CDR1 is MNHEY and CDR2 SVGAGI. There are 14 residues in the CDR3. CDR3 DNA sequence: TGTGCCAGCAGTCCCGGACTCCTCGGGGAGACCCAGTACTTC. It translates to CASSPGLLGETQYF.

V is TRBV10-2 and J is TRBJ2-3, with 11 bases aligning to TRBD2. Germline V gene lookup returns CDR1 WSHSY and CDR2 SAAADI. V was clipped by 4 bases and J by 3 bases; unmatched bases: 6. The length of the CDR3 is 16 residues. DNA for the CDR3: TGCGCCAGCAGTGTAGCGGGAGGGCCCTCGACAGATACGCAGTATTTT. Translation: CASSVAGGPSTDTQYF.

There are a few counts of this clone. The gene calls are TRBV27 and TRBJ2-7; D not certain. V lost 6 bases to trimming and J lost 2 bases, with 20 bases between them. The CDR3 runs to 16 residues. Germline CDR1 MNHEY, CDR2 SMNVEV (reference sequence). The CDR3 is CASSFIQADSTYEQYF. In DNA, the CDR3 is TGTGCCAGCAGCTTTATCCAGGCAGATTCGACCTACGAGCAGTACTTC.

The gene calls are TRBV27 and TRBJ2-7, with 9 bases matching TRBD2. Germline loops: CDR1 MNHEY, CDR2 SMNVEV (reference sequence). After removal of 6 bases from V and 2 bases from J, the junction contained 2 bases not matched to a gene. This CDR3 comprises 13 residues. The CDR3 nucleotides read TGTGCCAGCAGAGTAGCGGGGGCCTACGAGCAGTACTTC. It encodes CASRVAGAYEQYF.

The chain has TRBV6-5 and TRBJ2-1; 12 bases are shared with TRBD2. Germline V gene sequence: CDR1 MNHEY, CDR2 SVGAGI. V lost 4 bases and J lost 8; bases outside the gene matches: 9. The CDR3 sequence is 16 residues long. The CDR3 region has the DNA TGTGCCAGCAGTTGGTCTCTAGCGGGAGGGGTTGATGAGCAGTTCTTC. It codes for CASSWSLAGGVDEQFF.

This sequence joins TRBV7-6 and TRBJ1-3; no reliable D call. Germline V gene lookup returns CDR1 SGHVS and CDR2 FNYEAQ. Trimming shortened V by 3 bases and J by 2 bases, and 5 bases separated the two germline ends. The length of the CDR3 is 13 residues. As DNA, the CDR3 is TGTGCCAGCAGCTTCTCTACTGGAAACACCATATATTTT. As protein: CASSFSTGNTIYF.

The rearrangement links TRBV7-3 to TRBJ2-5; 10 bases map to TRBD2. Germline assignment: CDR1 SGHTA and CDR2 FQGTGA. Unmatched junction bases numbered 1, after V lost 5 bases and J lost 1 base. There are 14 residues in the CDR3. CDR3 coding DNA: TGTGCCAGCAGCCCTAGCGGGGGCCAAGAGACCCAGTACTTC. Translating gives CASSPSGGQETQYF.

This chain joins TRBV7-2 and TRBJ1-5, with no clear D. The V gene lost 0 bases and the J gene lost 7 bases, with 7 bases spanning the gap. The germline V gene encodes CDR1 SGHTA and CDR2 FQGNSA. The CDR3 loop spans 13 amino acids. The CDR3 sequence: CASSLAVEQPQHF. Here the CDR3 DNA reads TGTGCCAGCAGCTTAGCCGTAGAACAGCCCCAGCATTTT.

The chain carries TRBV24-1 and TRBJ2-1; D not resolved. The V end lost 4 bases, the J end lost 0 bases, and 12 bases lay between the germline ends. CDR1 is KGHDR, CDR2 SFDVKD, per germline. The CDR3 loop spans 16 amino acids. CDR3 in DNA: TGTGCCACCAGTGACGCAACCACCAGCTCCTACAATGAGCAGTTCTTC. Translated: CATSDATTSSYNEQFF.

The chain joins TRBV10-3 to TRBJ1-4, with 8 bases aligning to TRBD1. After removal of 4 bases from V and 7 bases from J, the junction contained 2 bases not matched to a gene. This CDR3 has 13 residues. Germline-derived CDR1 and CDR2 are ENHRY and SYGVKD. CDR3: CAISVTGGEKLFF. As DNA, the CDR3 is TGTGCCATCAGTGTTACAGGGGGTGAAAAACTGTTTTTT.

The gene calls are TRBV2 and TRBJ1-6, with D maybe TRBD1 (6 bases). This CDR3 is 14 amino acids long. Trimming left V 5 bases short and J 10 bases short, with 15 bases between. Germline CDR1 reads SNHLY; CDR2 reads FYNNEI. CDR3 nucleotides: TGTGCCAGCAGTCCCCCGGGACAAGGATCACCCCTCCACTTT. Protein sequence: CASSPPGQGSPLHF.

The rearrangement uses TRBV5-5 and TRBJ1-2; 7 bases are shared with TRBD1. CDR3 length equals 14 residues. V lost 4 bases and J lost 2; bases outside the gene matches: 5. CDR1 is SGHKS and CDR2 is YYEKEE in the germline V gene (reference sequence). The CDR3 region has the DNA TGTGCCAGCAGCGAGAACAGGGGAAACTATGGCTACACCTTC. Protein: CASSENRGNYGYTF.

On this clone itself: In the same sample, other DNA sequences code for this CDR3. The V call is TRBV7-9, the J call TRBJ1-4; TRBD1 is a possible D gene (6 bases). The V gene lost 4 bases and the J gene lost 8 bases, with 11 bases spanning the gap. The germline CDR1 and CDR2 sequences are SEHNR and FQNEAQ (reference sequence). The CDR3 sequence is 13 residues long. In DNA form, the CDR3 reads TGTGCCAGCAGCTCCGGACAGTACGAAAAACTGTTTTTT. It specifies CASSSGQYEKLFF.

The V call is TRBV11-3, the J call TRBJ2-7; possible D gene TRBD2, 6 bases. The CDR3 has 16 amino acids. V gave up 0 bases and J gave up 2 bases, with 14 bases separating them. Germline CDR1 reads SGHNT; CDR2 reads YENEEA. The CDR3 DNA is TGTGCCAGCAGCTTAGAGATCGGGGGTGGAACCTACGAGCAGTACTTC. Translation gives CASSLEIGGGTYEQYF. The full variable domain, with the rest looked up from reference TRBV11-3 and TRBJ2-7, is EAGVVQSPRYKIIEKKQPVAFWCNPISGHNTLYWYLQNLGQGPELLIRYENEEAVDDSQLPKDRFSAERLKGVDSTLKIQPAELGDSAVYLCASSLEIGGGTYEQYFGPGTRLTVT.

This clone was seen just once. The chain uses TRBV19 and TRBJ2-2; the D gene is possibly TRBD1 (6 bases). Trimming removed 6 bases at V and 3 bases at J, with 17 bases between. The CDR3 sequence is 16 residues long. CDR1 LNHDA and CDR2 SQIVND come from the germline V gene (reference sequence). Written as DNA, the CDR3 is TGTGCCAGTAGCCCATATGGGGGCGCGGACACCGGGGAGCTGTTTTTT. Its protein product is CASSPYGGADTGELFF.

This clone was seen a few times. The chain couples TRBV7-8 to TRBJ1-1; D is undetermined. The V and J ends lost 3 bases and 0 bases respectively, with 8 bases between them. Germline CDR1 and CDR2: SGHVS and FQNEAQ. The CDR3 totals 14 residues. The CDR3 DNA follows: TGTGCCAGCAGCTTGGGAGGGATGAACACTGAAGCTTTCTTT. This translates into CASSLGGMNTEAFF.

The rearrangement uses TRBV5-6 and TRBJ1-6; D call uncertain. Trimming cost V 0 bases and J 7 bases, with 8 bases left between them. The germline V gene encodes CDR1 SGHDT and CDR2 YYEEEE. The CDR3 runs 14 residues. The CDR3 loop reads CASSLGGHNSPLHF. The CDR3 DNA reads as TGTGCCAGCAGCTTGGGAGGGCACAATTCACCCCTCCACTTT.

The V gene is TRBV4-3, the J gene TRBJ2-1; 11 bases map to TRBD1. This CDR3 has 16 amino acids. Germline assignment: CDR1 LGHNA and CDR2 YSLEER. J gave up 8 bases and V 2 bases, and 8 bases lay outside the gene matches. The CDR3 loop reads CASSQSTGTGGHEQFF. DNA for the CDR3: TGCGCCAGCAGCCAAAGCACCGGGACAGGGGGGCATGAGCAGTTCTTC.

The chain carries TRBV6-5 and TRBJ1-4, with a tentative D call TRBD1 (5 bases). Germline V lookup: CDR1 MNHEY, CDR2 SVGAGI. V lost 7 bases and J lost 7, with 19 bases in between. The CDR3 has 15 residues. The DNA of the CDR3 is TGTGCCAGCATCGATTATGGGGGGAGGAGTGAAAAACTGTTTTTT. It is translated as CASIDYGGRSEKLFF.